In this sample, the clone carrying this TCR beta chain turned up many times. The V and J ends lost 0 bases and 0 bases respectively, with 8 bases between them. The germline CDR1 and CDR2 sequences are LGHNA and YSLEER. The CDR3 has 16 amino acids. The sample belongs to a study of blood T cell repertoires in COVID-19. Study in general: Acute-phase and convalescent COVID-19 samples originated in the United States, Italy and Spain. PBMCs, B-cell-depleted T cells, or T cells provided the cDNA or gDNA that made up the material.

The assay was immunoSEQ multiplex PCR, and TCRdb's table has in-frame clones only and misses some. The sample comprises about 230,000 clones, approximately 80% of which are singletons, and 1.4% rests with the top ten. The sample was peripheral blood. The chain uses TRBV4-3 and TRBJ2-2; no reliable D call. This sequence originates from a middle-aged woman who had recovered from COVID-19. In DNA, the CDR3 is TGCGCCAGCAGCCAAGAGGTGAACACGAACACCGGGGAGCTGTTTTTT. It specifies CASSQEVNTNTGELFF.